This entry describes one T cell receptor (beta chain). The antigen is not known. Following RNA extraction, reverse transcription yielded cDNA that acted as the sequencing template. Method: immunoSEQ multiplex PCR; TCRdb's copy keeps in-frame clones and lacks some. The sample carries 150,000 to 200,000 clones, about 61% recorded once. This record comes from a study of CD8+ T cells in alopecia areata. Notes on the study in general: Mouse data revealed clearer TCR sharing than patient data did, a gap possibly tied to HLA. Scalp and blood retained many expanded lesional clones during tofacitinib.

This sample's treatment: oral pan-JAK inhibitor, 5-10 mg twice daily. Peripheral blood, together with lesional scalp punch biopsies, was collected from alopecia areata patients. V trimming: 3 bases; J trimming: 9 bases; junction bases outside the gene matches: 5. The CDR3 contains 14 residues. CDR1 and CDR2 from the germline V gene are SGHRS and YFSETQ. The sample here was CD4+ T cells sorted from blood, taken between weeks 55 and 65, from a patient treated with tofacitinib. The sequence was collected from a human donor with alopecia areata. The chain combines TRBV5-1 with TRBJ1-6; the match to TRBD1 covers 8 bases. The CDR3: CASSSQGAPSPLHF. CDR3 bases: TGCGCCAGCAGCTCTCAGGGGGCACCTTCACCCCTCCACTTT.